A single sample gave rise to the 31 T cell receptor beta chains below, sequenced in a study of T cells in Graves' hyperthyroidism and ophthalmopathy. Amplification of TCR beta CDR3 regions used RNA as the template. HTBI primers were the set used in a first-round RT-PCR of the TCR CDR3. One entry per CDR3 protein results from TCRdb running MiXCR on the multiplex PCR reads. The sample has a few hundred thousand distinct CDR3 sequences; about 16% are singletons. Sequencing was carried out using blood. Receptors were obtained from a woman between 35 and 50 years old with Graves' ophthalmopathy.

Ten or more counts support this clonotype. The chain couples TRBV27 to TRBJ2-7, with D perhaps assigned TRBD1 or TRBD2 (6 bases each). The CDR3 has 13 amino acids. Germline V CDR1 and CDR2: MNHEY, SMNVEV (reference sequence). Trimming pared 5 bases from V and 5 bases from J, leaving 13 bases between. CDR3 amino acids: CASSIQGGDEQYF. The CDR3 bases are TGTGCCAGCAGTATACAGGGAGGTGACGAGCAGTACTTC.

In nucleotides, the CDR3 is TGCAGTGCCCAGGTGGCAGGTCCCCGTCCCACTGAAGCTTTCTTT. It codes for CSAQVAGPRPTEAFF. The V call is TRBV20-1, the J call TRBJ1-1; D remains unclear. V lost 6 bases to trimming and J lost 4 bases, with 21 bases between them. CDR1 is DFQATT and CDR2 is SNEGSKA in the germline V gene (reference sequence). This CDR3 region has 15 residues.

V gene TRBV6-2 or TRBV6-3 combines with J gene TRBJ2-2, with 9 nucleotides matching TRBD1. The germline V gene encodes CDR1 MNHEY and CDR2 SVGEGT. The V and J ends lost 6 bases and 3 bases, in that order; junction bases with no gene match: 5. The CDR3 runs to 15 residues. The CDR3 DNA follows: TGTGCCAGCAGACCGGGACAGGGAGACACCGGGGAGCTGTTTTTT. This encodes CASRPGQGDTGELFF.

By sample share, this clonotype is medium-sized. The chain has TRBV25-1 and TRBJ1-1; D not certain. This CDR3 comprises 14 residues. Germline-derived CDR1 and CDR2 are MGHDK and SYGVNS. Trimming pared 5 bases from V and 0 bases from J, leaving 10 bases between. In DNA form, the CDR3 reads TGTGCCAGCAGTCTGGACGGGATGAACACTGAAGCTTTCTTT. Translation gives CASSLDGMNTEAFF. Full variable domain (missing parts from reference TRBV25-1 and TRBJ1-1): EADIYQTPRYLVIGTGKKITLECSQTMGHDKMYWYQQDPGMELHLIHYSYGVNSTEKGDLSSESTVSRIRTEHFPLTLESARPSHTSQYLCASSLDGMNTEAFFGQGTRLTVV.

This clonotype was recorded many times. The chain links TRBV7-8 to TRBJ1-5; no reliable D call. Per germline, CDR1 SGHVS and CDR2 FQNEAQ. The CDR3 runs 13 residues. Trimming removed 1 base from V and 6 bases from J, with 7 bases in between. CDR3 sequence: CASSLDPAQPQHF. The CDR3 DNA reads TGTGCCAGCAGCTTAGATCCGGCTCAGCCCCAGCATTTT.

In this sample, this clonotype turned up many times. The junction differs from germline at one of its ends, possibly a read error. The chain couples TRBV20-1 to TRBJ2-1, with D perhaps TRBD2 (6 bases). This CDR3 is 13 amino acids long. The V gene's germline CDR1 is DFQATT and CDR2 SNEGSKA (reference sequence). The DNA for the CDR3 is TGCAGTGCCAGAGCGGGCCCCTACAATGAGCAGTTCTTC. It codes for CSARAGPYNEQFF.

Worth noting for this clonotype: A read error may explain this, as a much larger clone is one base away. The V and J genes are TRBV27 and TRBJ2-1, with 9 bases lining up with TRBD2. This CDR3 spans 14 amino acids. Germline V gene lookup returns CDR1 MNHEY and CDR2 SMNVEV (reference sequence). CDR3 in amino acids: CASTRAGGRNERFF. The CDR3 DNA reads as TGTGCCAGCACCCGTGCGGGAGGGAGAAATGAGCGGTTCTTC.

Many counts were recorded for this clonotype. DNA of the CDR3: TGTGCCAGCAGCGACTCGGATGAGCAGTTCTTC. Amino acids: CASSDSDEQFF. V gene TRBV11-2 combines with J gene TRBJ2-1; no clear D. Germline V gene data show CDR1 as SGHAT and CDR2 as FQNNGV. V lost 5 bases, J lost 8 bases, and 7 bases lay in between. CDR3 length: 11 amino acids. The full variable domain, in which reference TRBV11-2 and TRBJ2-1 provide the parts outside the CDR3, is EAGVAQSPRYKIIEKRQSVAFWCNPISGHATLYWYQQILGQGPKLLIQFQNNGVVDDSQLPKDRFSAERLKGVDSTLKIQPAKLEDSAVYLCASSDSDEQFFGPGTRLTVL.

The J gene is TRBJ1-2, the V gene TRBV6-1; 8 nucleotides align to TRBD1. Germline V gene sequence: CDR1 MNHNS, CDR2 SASEGT. V dropped 5 bases and J dropped 8; count of bases not matched to a gene: 7. This CDR3 contains 13 residues. In DNA, the CDR3 is TGTGCCAGCAGTTTCGACAGGGGCGAGGGCTACACCTTC. Protein product: CASSFDRGEGYTF.

The chain has TRBV20-1 and TRBJ1-1, with D perhaps matching TRBD1 (6 bases). The CDR3 has 13 residues. The ends were cut back, 1 base at V and 2 bases at J, with 8 bases in the middle. Germline loops: CDR1 DFQATT, CDR2 SNEGSKA (reference sequence). The CDR3 region is CSARAGANTEAFF. The CDR3 nucleotides read TGCAGTGCTAGAGCAGGGGCTAACACTGAAGCTTTCTTT.

Many counts were recorded for this clonotype. This rearrangement joins TRBV7-9 to TRBJ2-7; D perhaps matches TRBD1 (5 bases). The germline V gene has CDR1 SEHNR and CDR2 FQNEAQ (reference sequence). The CDR3 consists of 14 residues. V was trimmed by 4 bases and J by 5 bases, leaving 15 bases between them. The CDR3 DNA sequence: TGTGCCAGCAGCTCCGCTCAGGGTTTCGACGAGCAGTACTTC. Protein product: CASSSAQGFDEQYF. The complete variable domain, with remaining parts taken from reference TRBV7-9 and TRBJ2-7, reads DTGVSQNPRHKITKRGQNVTFRCDPISEHNRLYWYRQTLGQGPEFLTYFQNEAQLEKSRLLSDRFSAERPKGSFSTLEIQRTEQGDSAMYLCASSSAQGFDEQYFGPGTRLTVT.

This clonotype was observed many times. The genes are TRBV6-2 or TRBV6-3 and TRBJ2-1; unclear D gene. Germline V lookup: CDR1 MNHEY, CDR2 SVGEGT. There are 13 residues in the CDR3. With 6 bases removed from V and 7 bases from J, the gap between germline ends came to 13 bases. Written as DNA, the CDR3 is TGTGCCAGCAGCCTAACCCTGAGGAATGAGCAGTTCTTC. The encoded protein is CASSLTLRNEQFF.

This clonotype showed up many times. The V gene is TRBV20-1, the J gene TRBJ1-5; no clear D gene. Germline V gives CDR1 DFQATT, CDR2 SNEGSKA (reference sequence). V lost 4 bases and J lost 3, with 13 bases in between. The CDR3 runs 14 residues. CDR3 DNA: TGCAGTGCTACAACGGACCGTCACAATCAGCCCCAGCATTTT. Translated, it gives CSATTDRHNQPQHF.

This clonotype was recorded at least ten times. J is TRBJ2-7 and V is TRBV18, with 12 bases aligning to TRBD1. The CDR3 is 14 residues long. The germline V gene encodes CDR1 KGHSH and CDR2 LQKENI. V trimming: 6 bases; J trimming: 7 bases; junction bases outside the gene matches: 7. Here the CDR3 DNA reads TGTGCCAGCTCCCAGGGACAGGGGGCAAGGGAGCAGTACTTC. Residues: CASSQGQGAREQYF.

CDR3 bases: TGTGCCAGCAGGTCCGTCTTAGGGGACGAGCAGTACTTC. Translating it yields CASRSVLGDEQYF. The chain has TRBV28 and TRBJ2-7; possible D gene TRBD1, 5 bases. Trimming took 6 bases from V and 5 from J, leaving 14 bases between them. There are 13 residues in the CDR3. Germline loops: CDR1 MDHEN, CDR2 SYDVKM.

Ten or more counts support this clonotype. This chain joins TRBV30 and TRBJ2-7; D is unclear. Germline CDR1 and CDR2: GTSNPN and SVGIG (reference sequence). Deletions cut 2 bases from V and 7 bases from J, with 15 bases between. This CDR3 contains 13 residues. In DNA form, the CDR3 reads TGTGCCTGGAGTACTGGTGGCGCGGATGAGCAGTACTTC. Translating gives CAWSTGGADEQYF.

This clonotype was found a few times. This chain joins TRBV2 and TRBJ2-1, with 14 positions matching TRBD2. CDR3 length: 23 amino acids. J was trimmed by 10 bases and V by 2 bases; bases with no gene match: 28. Germline values: CDR1 SNHLY, CDR2 FYNNEI. The CDR3 loop is CASSENFWGQGTGTSGRRGEQFF. Written as DNA, the CDR3 is TGTGCCAGCAGTGAAAATTTTTGGGGACAGGGGACAGGGACTAGCGGGAGACGAGGGGAGCAGTTCTTC.

This clonotype was seen many times. V is TRBV5-1 and J is TRBJ2-2; D is possibly TRBD1 or TRBD2 (6 bases each). This CDR3 contains 15 residues. Germline loops: CDR1 SGHRS, CDR2 YFSETQ. The V gene lost 0 bases and the J gene lost 5 bases, with 11 bases spanning the gap. The CDR3 region is CASSLEGGRTGELFF. CDR3 in DNA: TGCGCCAGCAGCTTGGAGGGGGGCCGGACCGGGGAGCTGTTTTTT.

The table lists this clonotype with a few counts. The chain uses TRBV6-2 or TRBV6-3 and TRBJ2-2; tentatively, D is TRBD1 (5 bases). Trimming took off 10 bases at V and 1 base at J, with 7 bases between the two ends. The CDR3 contains 12 residues. Per the germline V gene, CDR1 is MNHEY and CDR2 is SVGEGT. CDR3 residues: CATTENTGELFF. CDR3 DNA: TGTGCCACGACAGAGAACACCGGGGAGCTGTTTTTT.

This clonotype appeared many times. This chain joins TRBV7-8 and TRBJ2-5, with TRBD2 identical over 11 bases. The CDR3 length is 17 residues. CDR1 SGHVS and CDR2 FQNEAQ come from the germline V gene. With 4 bases clipped from V and 1 base from J, the junction kept 8 bases outside the gene matches. The CDR3 is CASSYGLAGGLQETQYF. In DNA form, the CDR3 reads TGTGCCAGCAGCTACGGACTAGCGGGCGGTCTCCAAGAGACCCAGTACTTC.

V and J are TRBV18 and TRBJ1-2; 8 positions match TRBD1. Germline V gives CDR1 KGHSH, CDR2 LQKENI. Unmatched junction bases numbered 7, after V lost 2 bases and J lost 5 bases. This CDR3 spans 15 amino acids. The CDR3 reads CASSPEDREGYGYTF. The CDR3 DNA reads as TGTGCCAGCTCACCAGAGGACAGGGAGGGGTATGGCTACACCTTC.

This sequence joins TRBV5-6 and TRBJ1-5; D is uncertain. V was cut by 3 bases and J by 9 bases, with 16 bases left in between. The CDR3 sequence is 14 residues long. Germline CDR1 is SGHDT and CDR2 is YYEEEE. The CDR3 nucleotides are TGTGCCAGCAGCTCCTGGACGGGTATGGGGCCCCAGCATTTT. As protein: CASSSWTGMGPQHF.

This clonotype was picked up a small number of times. This chain links TRBV6-1 with TRBJ2-2, with a possible D match to TRBD1 (5 bases). The CDR3 extends over 14 amino acids. The germline V and J ends were trimmed by 10 bases and 4 bases, with 16 bases remaining between them. Germline assignment: CDR1 MNHNS and CDR2 SASEGT. The CDR3: CATRDAPSTGELFF. CDR3 coding DNA: TGTGCCACCAGGGATGCCCCCAGCACCGGGGAGCTGTTTTTT.

This clonotype appeared a single time. This may stem from a read error, because a much larger clone lies one nucleotide away. The chain is built from TRBV5-8 and TRBJ2-2; D may be TRBD2 (5 bases). The CDR3 has 13 residues. Germline values: CDR1 SGHTS, CDR2 YDEGEE. CDR3 DNA: TGTGCCTGCAGCTTAGCGCACACCGGGGAGCTGTTTTTT. Residues: CACSLAHTGELFF.

This clonotype turned up a few times. This chain joins TRBV11-2 and TRBJ1-1, with D perhaps TRBD1 (5 bases). This CDR3 region has 18 residues. Trimming cost V 0 bases and J 0 bases, with 17 bases left between them. Germline lookup yields CDR1 SGHAT and CDR2 FQNNGV. CDR3: CASSLEGWRPDMNTEAFF. The CDR3 DNA sequence: TGTGCCAGCAGCTTAGAAGGATGGCGTCCGGACATGAACACTGAAGCTTTCTTT.

This clonotype was recorded at least ten times. This chain joins TRBV5-1 and TRBJ2-5; 8 positions match TRBD1. With 4 bases clipped from V and 13 bases from J, the junction kept 12 bases outside the gene matches. The length of the CDR3 is 13 residues. Germline V gene sequence: CDR1 SGHRS, CDR2 YFSETQ. For the CDR3, the DNA is TGCGCCAGCAGCGAGTCAGGGGGCGCGGTTCCGTACTTC. This codes for CASSESGGAVPYF.

The V gene is TRBV28, the J gene TRBJ2-1; the match to TRBD1 covers 8 bases. V gave up 2 bases and J gave up 5 bases; unmatched junction bases: 8. Germline CDR1 reads MDHEN; CDR2 reads SYDVKM. The CDR3 spans 16 residues. The CDR3 loop reads CASSLPGQGFDNEQFF. The CDR3 DNA is TGTGCCAGCAGTTTACCCGGACAGGGCTTTGACAATGAGCAGTTCTTC.

The table lists this clonotype with a few counts. The chain has TRBV6-1 and TRBJ1-2; no clear D gene. The CDR3 is made up of 14 amino acids. Trimming pared 6 bases from V and 4 bases from J, leaving 15 bases between. Germline V lookup: CDR1 MNHNS, CDR2 SASEGT. CDR3 nucleotide sequence: TGTGCCAGCAGCCCCGGGCACGGCCTCTATGGCTACACCTTC. Translation: CASSPGHGLYGYTF.

This clonotype was found many times. The V and J genes are TRBV5-1 and TRBJ2-7, with D unclear. CDR3 size: 13 residues. Germline CDR1 reads SGHRS; CDR2 reads YFSETQ. V lost 5 bases and J 3 bases, leaving 12 bases between the germline ends. CDR3 nucleotides: TGCGCCAGCAGGCCCGGTATGAACTACGAGCAGTACTTC. It yields the protein CASRPGMNYEQYF.

In this sample, this clonotype turned up many times. At one of its ends the junction is not consistent with the germline gene, which may arise from a read error. The rearrangement uses TRBV5-1 and TRBJ2-2; D is unclear. The V gene's germline CDR1 is SGHRS and CDR2 YFSETQ. The CDR3 covers 13 residues. This CDR3 reads CASSLSSTGELFF. The CDR3 region has the DNA TGTGCCAGCAGTCTGTCGAGCACCGGGGAGCTGTTTTTT.

The chain employs TRBV7-3 and TRBJ2-3; D is perhaps TRBD1 (5 bases). V lost 4 bases to trimming and J lost 5 bases, with 10 bases between them. Germline V gene sequence: CDR1 SGHTA, CDR2 FQGTGA. This CDR3 comprises 13 residues. CDR3 amino acids: CASSSQGLDTQYF. The CDR3 DNA is TGTGCCAGCAGCTCCCAGGGATTAGATACGCAGTATTTT.